Listed below are T cell receptor beta chains from one sample, sequenced in a study of blood T cell repertoires in COVID-19. Only in-frame clones appear in the TCRdb table, and some are missing; sequencing was by immunoSEQ multiplex PCR. The table records 100,000 to 150,000 clones, about 83% of them present only once. Source material: peripheral blood. These receptors were taken from a human donor in a cohort sampled during active COVID-19. CDR3s include the opening cysteine and the closing phenylalanine or tryptophan. The order of the fields is D gene, J gene, V gene, CDR3 protein. The D gene is left open where the match is weak.

d_gene: NA; j_gene: TRBJ1-5; v_gene: TRBV19; CDR3aa: CASTQQGPTLLNQPQHF
d_gene: TRBD1; j_gene: TRBJ2-3; v_gene: TRBV6-2/TRBV6-3; CDR3aa: CASSYKGGRSDTQYF
d_gene: TRBD1; j_gene: TRBJ2-2; v_gene: TRBV5-1; CDR3aa: CASRQGTANTGELFF
d_gene: TRBD1; j_gene: TRBJ2-7; v_gene: TRBV9; CDR3aa: CASSGGGIEQYF
d_gene: TRBD1; j_gene: TRBJ2-7; v_gene: TRBV27; CDR3aa: CASRGTGGASYEQYF
d_gene: NA; j_gene: TRBJ2-1; v_gene: TRBV30; CDR3aa: CAWSAQGHPAGEQFF
d_gene: TRBD2; j_gene: TRBJ2-1; v_gene: TRBV5-4; CDR3aa: CASSKLAGGLSNEQFF
d_gene: TRBD2; j_gene: TRBJ2-1; v_gene: TRBV11-3; CDR3aa: CASSSSSGISYNEQFF
d_gene: NA; j_gene: TRBJ1-4; v_gene: TRBV5-1; CDR3aa: CASSVREGEKLFF
d_gene: NA; j_gene: TRBJ2-1; v_gene: TRBV7-3; CDR3aa: CASSQGTEQFF
d_gene: NA; j_gene: TRBJ2-1; v_gene: TRBV5-1; CDR3aa: CASTDGGRRNEQFF
d_gene: TRBD2; j_gene: TRBJ2-5; v_gene: TRBV28; CDR3aa: CASSTSGSGVRETQYF
d_gene: NA; j_gene: TRBJ2-7; v_gene: TRBV13; CDR3aa: CASSPRRGLKSEQYF
d_gene: TRBD1; j_gene: TRBJ2-6; v_gene: TRBV28; CDR3aa: CASSFSSGGSGANVLTF
d_gene: TRBD2; j_gene: TRBJ2-1; v_gene: TRBV3-1/TRBV3-2; CDR3aa: CASSQSGLAGNEQFF
d_gene: NA; j_gene: TRBJ2-5; v_gene: TRBV27; CDR3aa: CASSSLPGVADPQETQYF
d_gene: NA; j_gene: TRBJ1-4; v_gene: TRBV2; CDR3aa: CASSRREATNEKLFF
d_gene: TRBD2; j_gene: TRBJ2-7; v_gene: TRBV18; CDR3aa: CASSPRTGLAGTNEQYF
d_gene: NA; j_gene: TRBJ2-7; v_gene: TRBV11-2; CDR3aa: CASSQYYEQYF
d_gene: TRBD2; j_gene: TRBJ2-3; v_gene: TRBV6-5; CDR3aa: CASSSGLAGLVDTQYF
d_gene: NA; j_gene: TRBJ2-7; v_gene: TRBV7-9; CDR3aa: CASSRTAPTISYEQYF
d_gene: NA; j_gene: TRBJ2-7; v_gene: TRBV25-1; CDR3aa: CASSASYEQYF
d_gene: NA; j_gene: TRBJ2-7; v_gene: TRBV7-2; CDR3aa: CASSLDAGSPYEQYF
d_gene: TRBD1; j_gene: TRBJ1-2; v_gene: TRBV5-1; CDR3aa: CASSLGDRERTNYGYTF
d_gene: NA; j_gene: TRBJ2-7; v_gene: TRBV7-2; CDR3aa: CASSLGAGDEQYF
d_gene: TRBD1; j_gene: TRBJ1-5; v_gene: TRBV18; CDR3aa: CASSLQGAYGQPQHF
d_gene: TRBD1; j_gene: TRBJ2-5; v_gene: TRBV5-8; CDR3aa: CASSPGTGPTWGETQYF
d_gene: NA; j_gene: TRBJ2-3; v_gene: TRBV7-2; CDR3aa: CASSRQGTDTQYF
d_gene: NA; j_gene: TRBJ2-7; v_gene: TRBV30; CDR3aa: CARERGRGEQYF
d_gene: NA; j_gene: TRBJ1-1; v_gene: TRBV3-1/TRBV3-2; CDR3aa: CASSQDGGFNTEAFF